The rows below give T cell receptor beta chains drawn from one sample of a study of OX40 agonist ivuxolimab in advanced cancers. Method: immunoSEQ multiplex PCR; TCRdb's copy keeps in-frame clones and lacks some. The sample includes around 76,000 clones, 80% to 90% of them seen just once. This material consisted of CD4+ or CD8+ T cells sorted from blood, taken in a trial of the OX40 agonist ivuxolimab. These receptors were obtained from an adult with an advanced solid tumor such as melanoma, head and neck, liver or kidney cancer. Each CDR3 is given with its conserved first and last residue. A D gene is named only where the DNA matches it firmly. A clone size is listed for some rows: how often the clone was seen (once, few, many), or a class if it is expanded.

j_gene,abundance,d_gene,len,v_gene,CDR3aa,CDR3nt
TRBJ1-2,-,TRBD1,14,TRBV7-2,CASSSTGIGYGYTF,TGTGCCAGCAGCTCGACAGGGATTGGCTATGGCTACACCTTC
TRBJ2-3,-,TRBD2,16,TRBV14,CASSHGTSGGPDTQYF,TGTGCCAGCAGCCACGGGACTAGCGGGGGCCCTGATACGCAGTATTTT
TRBJ1-2,-,TRBD1,14,TRBV5-1,CASSSGQGRSGYTF,TGCGCCAGCAGCTCCGGACAGGGTCGCAGTGGCTACACCTTC
TRBJ2-7,-,-,14,TRBV7-9,CASSEAGRGYEQYF,TGTGCCAGCAGCGAGGCGGGCAGGGGCTACGAGCAGTACTTC
TRBJ1-1,-,-,14,TRBV5-4,CASRPDTLNTEAFF,TGTGCCAGCAGGCCTGATACCTTGAACACTGAAGCTTTCTTT
TRBJ1-1,-,-,11,TRBV11-3,CASSSNTEAFF,TGTGCCAGCAGCTCGAACACTGAAGCTTTCTTT
TRBJ1-3,-,-,12,TRBV5-1,CASSLTGNTIYF,TGCGCCAGCAGCTTGACCGGAAACACCATATATTTT
TRBJ2-7,-,-,14,TRBV7-9,CASSLDGSVYEQYF,TGTGCCAGCAGCTTAGATGGAAGCGTCTACGAGCAGTACTTC
TRBJ2-6,-,-,16,TRBV5-1,CASTSGGGSGANVLTF,TGCGCCAGCACTTCAGGTGGGGGTTCTGGGGCCAACGTCCTGACTTTC
TRBJ2-1,-,TRBD1,13,TRBV11-3,CASSLGQGDEQFF,TGTGCCAGCAGCCTGGGACAGGGGGATGAGCAGTTCTTC
TRBJ1-2,-,-,13,TRBV5-6,CASTLRTAYGYTF,TGTGCCAGCACCCTCCGGACAGCCTATGGCTACACCTTC
TRBJ2-5,-,TRBD1,18,TRBV5-8,CASTPPGYITGGQETQYF,TGTGCCAGCACCCCCCCCGGGTACATAACAGGGGGCCAAGAGACCCAGTACTTC
TRBJ1-4,-,-,14,TRBV9,CASSLGTENEKLFF,TGTGCCAGCAGCCTGGGGACGGAAAATGAAAAACTGTTTTTT
TRBJ2-5,-,TRBD2,14,TRBV19,CASSIRGVKETQYF,TGTGCCAGTAGTATACGGGGGGTGAAAGAGACCCAGTACTTC
TRBJ2-2,-,-,11,TRBV11-3,CASSTHRGAVF,TGTGCCAGCAGCACCCACCGGGGAGCTGTTTTT
TRBJ2-7,-,-,13,TRBV27,CASRDPGTLGQYF,TGTGCCAGCAGGGACCCAGGTACCCTCGGGCAGTACTTC
TRBJ2-2,-,TRBD1,16,TRBV7-2,CASSPFQGANTGELFF,TGTGCCAGCAGCCCTTTCCAGGGGGCGAACACCGGGGAGCTGTTTTTT
TRBJ1-6,once,-,22,TRBV4-1,CASSQVLFSIPGREVYNSPLHF,TGCGCCAGCAGCCAAGTATTATTCTCAATCCCCGGCCGGGAAGTTTATAATTCACCCCTCCACTTT
TRBJ1-2,-,-,13,TRBV5-6,CASSSQGNYGYTF,TGTGCCAGCAGCTCCCAGGGGAACTATGGCTACACCTTC
TRBJ1-2,-,TRBD1,15,TRBV5-1,CASSPGQGNNYGYTF,TGCGCCAGCAGCCCAGGACAGGGGAATAACTATGGCTACACCTTC
TRBJ1-2,-,-,14,TRBV5-5,CASSLGRTDYGYTF,TGTGCCAGCAGCTTGGGCAGAACGGACTATGGCTACACCTTC
TRBJ1-4,-,TRBD1,15,TRBV7-2,CASSLVTGDREKLFF,TGTGCCAGCAGCTTAGTGACAGGGGATCGGGAAAAACTGTTTTTT